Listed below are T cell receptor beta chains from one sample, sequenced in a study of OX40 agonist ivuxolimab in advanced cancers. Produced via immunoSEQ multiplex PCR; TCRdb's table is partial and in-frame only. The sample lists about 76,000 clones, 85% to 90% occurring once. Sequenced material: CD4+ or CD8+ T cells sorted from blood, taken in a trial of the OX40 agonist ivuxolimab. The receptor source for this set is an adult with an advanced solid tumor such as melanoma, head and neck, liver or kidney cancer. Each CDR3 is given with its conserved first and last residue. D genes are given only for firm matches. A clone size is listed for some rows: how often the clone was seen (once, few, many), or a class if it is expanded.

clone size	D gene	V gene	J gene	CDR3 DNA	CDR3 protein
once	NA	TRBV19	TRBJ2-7	TGTGCCAGTAGCCTAAGTCAATCAAACTACGAGCAGTACTTC	CASSLSQSNYEQYF
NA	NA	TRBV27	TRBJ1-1	TGTGCCAGCGCGTTAGAGGGGACGAACACTGAAGCTTTCTTT	CASALEGTNTEAFF
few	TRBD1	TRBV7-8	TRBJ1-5	TGTGCCAGCAGCTTTGACAGGGTTGGAAGCAATCAGCCCCAGCATTTT	CASSFDRVGSNQPQHF
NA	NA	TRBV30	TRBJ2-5	TGTGCCTGGAGTATCACGGGGGCCTCCGAAGAGACCCAGTACTTC	CAWSITGASEETQYF
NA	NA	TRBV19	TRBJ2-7	TGTGCCAGTAGTATGGGGCAGAATGACGAGCAGTACTTC	CASSMGQNDEQYF
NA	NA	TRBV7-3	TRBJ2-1	TGTGCCAGCAGCTTATTGGAGGCAGGGATCTACAATGAGCAGTTCTTC	CASSLLEAGIYNEQFF
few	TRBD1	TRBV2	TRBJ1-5	TGTGCCAGCACTATGGGACAGACGGCTCAGCCCCAGCATTTT	CASTMGQTAQPQHF
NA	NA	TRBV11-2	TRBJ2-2	TGTGCCAGCAGCCGATCGAGGGTCACCGGGGAGCTGTTTTTT	CASSRSRVTGELFF
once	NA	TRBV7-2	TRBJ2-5	TGTGCCAGCAGCTTAGCGCAGGGTAAAGAGACCCAGTACTTC	CASSLAQGKETQYF
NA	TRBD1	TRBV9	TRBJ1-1	TGTGCCAGCAGCGGCGGACAGGGGAAGGGGAACACTGAAGCTTTCTTT	CASSGGQGKGNTEAFF
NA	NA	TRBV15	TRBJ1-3	TGTGCCACCAGCGAGATAGGTTCTGGAAACACCATATATTTT	CATSEIGSGNTIYF
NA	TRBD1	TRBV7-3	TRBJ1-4	TGTGCCAGCAGTTTAAAAGGGGGCGCCGATGAAAAACTGTTTTTT	CASSLKGGADEKLFF
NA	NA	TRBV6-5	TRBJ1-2	TGTGCCAGCAGTTATAGGCAGATTTATGGCTACACCTTC	CASSYRQIYGYTF
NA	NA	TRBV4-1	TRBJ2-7	TGCGCCAGCAGCCAGCTTCCGACAGGCTATTACTCCTACGAGCAGTACTTC	CASSQLPTGYYSYEQYF
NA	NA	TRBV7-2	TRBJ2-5	TGTGCCAGCAGCTTGGAGACCGCCAGTAACCGGGGGACCCAGTACTTC	CASSLETASNRGTQYF
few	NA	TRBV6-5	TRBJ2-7	TGTGCCAGCAGCTTAACCGGGACCCGCTACGAGCAGTACTTC	CASSLTGTRYEQYF
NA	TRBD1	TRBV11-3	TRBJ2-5	TGTGCCAGCAGCTTAGGGGGGACAGGGAAAGAGACCCAGTACTTC	CASSLGGTGKETQYF
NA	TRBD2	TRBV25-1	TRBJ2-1	TGTGCCAGCAGTGATAGCGGGAGTTACAATGAGCAGTTCTTC	CASSDSGSYNEQFF
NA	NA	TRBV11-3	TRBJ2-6	TGTGCCAGCAGCTCCCAGATTTGGGGGGTGCCCCCTGGGGCCAACGTCCTGACTTTC	CASSSQIWGVPPGANVLTF
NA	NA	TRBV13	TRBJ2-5	TGTGCCAGCAGTTATAACCGGGGGGCCCAAGAGACCCAGTACTTC	CASSYNRGAQETQYF
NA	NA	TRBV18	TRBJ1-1	TGTGCCAGCTCACCATCCGCACCATCCATGAACACTGAAGCTTTCTTT	CASSPSAPSMNTEAFF
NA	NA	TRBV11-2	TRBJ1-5	TGTGCCAGCAGCCACTCAACCACTAATCAGCCCCAGCATTTT	CASSHSTTNQPQHF
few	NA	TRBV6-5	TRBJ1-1	TGTGCCAGCGCTAAAGGGGGGAAGGGGACTGAAGCTTTCTTT	CASAKGGKGTEAFF
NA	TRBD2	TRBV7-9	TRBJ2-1	TGTGCCAGCAGCCGGCTAGGACTAGTCGTCTACAATGAGCAGTTCTTC	CASSRLGLVVYNEQFF
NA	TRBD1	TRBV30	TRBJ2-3	TGTGCCTGGAGTCCGGACAGGGCGCGGGATACGCAGTATTTT	CAWSPDRARDTQYF
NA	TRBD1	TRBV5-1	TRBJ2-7	TGCGCCAGCAGCAATGACAGGGTCTACGAGCAGTACTTC	CASSNDRVYEQYF
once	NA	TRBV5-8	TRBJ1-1	TGTGCCAGCAGCTTGGGGGCTTTAGTAATGGCCACTGAAGCTTTCTTT	CASSLGALVMATEAFF
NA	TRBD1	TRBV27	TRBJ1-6	TGTGCCAGCAGTTTAACGACAGGGAATCTTGCACCCCTCCACTTT	CASSLTTGNLAPLHF
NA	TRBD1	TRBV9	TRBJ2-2	TGTGCCAGCAGCGTAGGAGGGGGCAATGGCGGGGAGCTGTTTTTT	CASSVGGGNGGELFF
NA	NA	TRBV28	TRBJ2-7	TGTGCCAGCACCGAAATTGGGGGGACCAACTACGAGCAGTACTTC	CASTEIGGTNYEQYF
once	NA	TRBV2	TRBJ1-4	TGTGCCAGCTCGGGGGAGGGAAGGGAAAAACTGTTTTTT	CASSGEGREKLFF